The present T cell receptor beta chain was sequenced within a study of metastatic and nonmetastatic thyroid tumors. Study-wide findings and caveats: Malignant thyroid tumors reportedly had TCR beta diversity that was significantly higher than in benign nodules, in blood and tumor.

Via MiXCR, TCRdb re-called the PCR reads. The sample has 75,000 to 100,000 clones, roughly 13% seen once. The V and J ends lost 6 bases and 3 bases respectively, with 18 bases between them. The CDR3 has 15 residues. Germline CDR1 SGHTA, CDR2 FQGNSA. Patients were all untreated before their thyroid surgery. In this sample, this clone turned up many times. As yet, its antigen is unknown. This same CDR3 is encoded by further DNA sequences in the sample. The sample was blood. The sequence came from a female donor with papillary thyroid cancer or a benign thyroid nodule (not recorded which). Some clones in this sample may be carry-over from other donors' samples. V is TRBV7-2 and J is TRBJ2-7; tentatively, D is TRBD1 or TRBD2 (5 bases each). DNA of the CDR3: TGTGCCAGCAGTACCCTGGGGGACGTCTGCTACGAGCAGTACTTC. Amino acids: CASSTLGDVCYEQYF.